This T cell receptor beta chain was documented in a study of blood T cell repertoires in COVID-19. Study context: Collection of acute and convalescent COVID-19 samples took place in the United States, Italy and Spain.

Cohort placement rested on clinical history that participants reported themselves. This clone was counted a few times. Germline V CDR1 and CDR2: SQVTM, ANQGSEA. This CDR3 is built from 16 residues. The trim removed 3 bases at V and 5 bases at J, leaving 12 bases unmatched. Assay: immunoSEQ multiplex PCR; the TCRdb copy retains only in-frame clones and omits some. The sample consists of 100,000 to 150,000 clones, around 80% of them appearing once. Sequencing was performed on PBMCs or T cells enriched from blood (not recorded which). This clonotype was obtained from a man between 40 and 49 years old with acute COVID-19. The genes are TRBV29-1 and TRBJ2-3; 9 bases fit TRBD1. The CDR3 loop is CSVDKGQGVGGDTQYF. CDR3 DNA: TGCAGCGTTGATAAGGGACAGGGAGTGGGAGGAGATACGCAGTATTTT.